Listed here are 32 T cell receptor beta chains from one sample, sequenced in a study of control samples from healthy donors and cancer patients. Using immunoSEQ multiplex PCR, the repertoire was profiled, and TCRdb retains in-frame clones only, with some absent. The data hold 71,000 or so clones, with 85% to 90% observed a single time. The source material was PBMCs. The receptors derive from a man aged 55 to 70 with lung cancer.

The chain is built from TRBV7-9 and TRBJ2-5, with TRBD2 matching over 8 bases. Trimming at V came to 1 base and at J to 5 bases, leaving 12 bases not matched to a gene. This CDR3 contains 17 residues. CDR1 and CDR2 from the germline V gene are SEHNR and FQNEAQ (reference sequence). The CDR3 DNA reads TGTGCCAGCAGCTTAGTTCCGGGACTAGATTCATCCGAGACCCAGTACTTC. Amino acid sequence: CASSLVPGLDSSETQYF. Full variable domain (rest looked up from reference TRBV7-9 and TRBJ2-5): DTGVSQNPRHKITKRGQNVTFRCDPISEHNRLYWYRQTLGQGPEFLTYFQNEAQLEKSRLLSDRFSAERPKGSFSTLEIQRTEQGDSAMYLCASSLVPGLDSSETQYFGPGTRLLVL.

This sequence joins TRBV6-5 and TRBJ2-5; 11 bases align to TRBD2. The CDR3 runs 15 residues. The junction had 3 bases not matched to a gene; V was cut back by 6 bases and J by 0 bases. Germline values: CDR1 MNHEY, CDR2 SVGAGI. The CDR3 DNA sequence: TGTGCCAGCAGCCGACTAGCGGGGAACCAAGAGACCCAGTACTTC. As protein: CASSRLAGNQETQYF.

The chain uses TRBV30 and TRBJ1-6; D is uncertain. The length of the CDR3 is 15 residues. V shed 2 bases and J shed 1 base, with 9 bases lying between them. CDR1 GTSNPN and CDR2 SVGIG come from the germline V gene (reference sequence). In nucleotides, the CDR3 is TGTGCCTGGAGTTTAAGGAATTCCTATAATTCACCCCTCCACTTT. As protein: CAWSLRNSYNSPLHF. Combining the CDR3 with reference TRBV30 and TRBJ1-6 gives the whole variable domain SQTIHQWPATLVQPVGSPLSLECTVEGTSNPNLYWYRQAAGRGLQLLFYSVGIGQISSEVPQNLSASRPQDRQFILSSKKLLLSDSGFYLCAWSLRNSYNSPLHFGNGTRLTVT.

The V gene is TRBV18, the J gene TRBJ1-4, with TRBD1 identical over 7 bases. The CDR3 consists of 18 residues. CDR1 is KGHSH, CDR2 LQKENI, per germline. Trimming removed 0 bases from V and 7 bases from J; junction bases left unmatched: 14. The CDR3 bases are TGTGCCAGCTCACCACCTTTAATCTCCGGGACAGTGGGTGAAAAACTGTTTTTT. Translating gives CASSPPLISGTVGEKLFF.

CDR3 in amino acids: CASSLGSPDAGETQYF. CDR3 nucleotide sequence: TGTGCCAGCAGCTTAGGGAGTCCTGACGCGGGGGAGACCCAGTACTTC. The V and J genes are TRBV11-3 and TRBJ2-5; D possibly corresponds to TRBD2 (6 bases). The CDR3 extends over 16 amino acids. The V and J ends lost 1 base and 5 bases respectively, with 17 bases between them. Germline assignment: CDR1 SGHNT and CDR2 YENEEA. The full variable domain, in which reference TRBV11-3 and TRBJ2-5 provide the parts outside the CDR3, is EAGVVQSPRYKIIEKKQPVAFWCNPISGHNTLYWYLQNLGQGPELLIRYENEEAVDDSQLPKDRFSAERLKGVDSTLKIQPAELGDSAVYLCASSLGSPDAGETQYFGPGTRLLVL.

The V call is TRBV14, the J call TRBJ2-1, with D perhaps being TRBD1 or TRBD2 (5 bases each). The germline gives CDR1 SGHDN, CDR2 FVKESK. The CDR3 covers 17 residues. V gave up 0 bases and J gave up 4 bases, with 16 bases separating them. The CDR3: CASSQDLGRGLYNEQFF. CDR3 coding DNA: TGTGCCAGCAGCCAAGATTTAGGACGGGGCCTGTACAATGAGCAGTTCTTC.

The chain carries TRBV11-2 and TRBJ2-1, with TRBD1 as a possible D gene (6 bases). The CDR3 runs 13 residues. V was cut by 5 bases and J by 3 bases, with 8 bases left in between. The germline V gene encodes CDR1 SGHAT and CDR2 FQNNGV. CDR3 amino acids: CASSVGGYNEQFF. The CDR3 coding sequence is TGTGCCAGCAGCGTAGGGGGCTACAATGAGCAGTTCTTC.

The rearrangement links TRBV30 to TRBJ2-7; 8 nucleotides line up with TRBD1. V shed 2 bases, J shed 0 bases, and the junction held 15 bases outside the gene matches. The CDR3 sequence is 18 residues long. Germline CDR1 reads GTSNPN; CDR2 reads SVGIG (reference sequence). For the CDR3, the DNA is TGTGCCTGGAGTCCCAGAGCCGCCCAGGGGGCCGACTCCTACGAGCAGTACGTC. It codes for CAWSPRAAQGADSYEQYV.

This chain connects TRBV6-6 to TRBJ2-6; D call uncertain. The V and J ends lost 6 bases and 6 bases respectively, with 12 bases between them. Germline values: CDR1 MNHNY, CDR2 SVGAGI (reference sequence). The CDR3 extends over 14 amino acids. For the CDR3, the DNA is TGTGCCAGCAGACCACTGGGGAAGGCCAACGTCCTGACTTTC. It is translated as CASRPLGKANVLTF.

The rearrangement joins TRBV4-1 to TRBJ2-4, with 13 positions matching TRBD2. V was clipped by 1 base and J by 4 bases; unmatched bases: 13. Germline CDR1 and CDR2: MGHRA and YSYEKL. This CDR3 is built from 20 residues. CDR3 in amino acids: CASSQVGGPPGLAGKNIQYF. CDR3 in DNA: TGCGCCAGCAGCCAAGTTGGGGGCCCACCGGGACTAGCGGGAAAAAACATTCAGTACTTC.

The CDR3 DNA reads TGTGCCAGCTCACCAGGGACAGGGGGACAAGAGACCCAGTACTTC. Translating it yields CASSPGTGGQETQYF. The chain uses TRBV18 and TRBJ2-5, with 11 nucleotides matching TRBD1. From germline, CDR1 is KGHSH and CDR2 LQKENI. Trimming removed 2 bases from V and 2 bases from J; junction bases left unmatched: 1. The CDR3 runs 15 residues.

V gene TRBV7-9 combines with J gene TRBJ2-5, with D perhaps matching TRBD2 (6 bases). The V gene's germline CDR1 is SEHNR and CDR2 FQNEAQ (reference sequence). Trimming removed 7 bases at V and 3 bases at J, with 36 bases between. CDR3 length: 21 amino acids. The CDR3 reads CASTPRWGYGTEGPLEETQYF. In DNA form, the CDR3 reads TGTGCCAGCACCCCGCGGTGGGGTTACGGGACGGAGGGTCCCCTTGAAGAGACCCAGTACTTC.

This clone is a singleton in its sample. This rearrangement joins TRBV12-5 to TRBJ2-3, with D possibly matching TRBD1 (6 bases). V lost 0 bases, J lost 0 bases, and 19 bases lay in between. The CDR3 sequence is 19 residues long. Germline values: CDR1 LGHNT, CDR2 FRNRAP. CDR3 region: CASGLVPDGTLGSTDTQYF. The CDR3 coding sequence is TGTGCTAGTGGTTTGGTACCCGACGGGACATTGGGGAGCACAGATACGCAGTATTTT. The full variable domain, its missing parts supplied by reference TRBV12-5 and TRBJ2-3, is DARVTQTPRHKVTEMGQEVTMRCQPILGHNTVFWYRQTMMQGLELLAYFRNRAPLDDSGMPKDRFSAEMPDATLATLKIQPSEPRDSAVYFCASGLVPDGTLGSTDTQYFGPGTRLTVL.

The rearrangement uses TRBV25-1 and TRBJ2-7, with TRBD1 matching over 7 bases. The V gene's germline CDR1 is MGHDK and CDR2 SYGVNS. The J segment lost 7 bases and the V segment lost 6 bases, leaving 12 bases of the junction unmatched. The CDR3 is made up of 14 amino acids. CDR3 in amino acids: CASREQGSSGEQYF. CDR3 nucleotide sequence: TGTGCCAGCAGAGAACAGGGGTCCTCGGGTGAGCAGTACTTC.

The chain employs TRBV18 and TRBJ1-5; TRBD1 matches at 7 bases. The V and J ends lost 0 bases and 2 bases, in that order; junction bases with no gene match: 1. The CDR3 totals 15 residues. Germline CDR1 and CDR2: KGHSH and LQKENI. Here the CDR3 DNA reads TGTGCCAGCTCACCACCAGGGGGCGGCAATCAGCCCCAGCATTTT. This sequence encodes CASSPPGGGNQPQHF.

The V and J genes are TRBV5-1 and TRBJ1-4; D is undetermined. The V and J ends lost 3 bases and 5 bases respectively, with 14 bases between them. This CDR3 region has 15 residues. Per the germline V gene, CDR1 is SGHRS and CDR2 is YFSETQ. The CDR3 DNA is TGCGCCAGCAGCTCCACAGCCTTACAAAATGAAAAACTGTTTTTT. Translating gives CASSSTALQNEKLFF.

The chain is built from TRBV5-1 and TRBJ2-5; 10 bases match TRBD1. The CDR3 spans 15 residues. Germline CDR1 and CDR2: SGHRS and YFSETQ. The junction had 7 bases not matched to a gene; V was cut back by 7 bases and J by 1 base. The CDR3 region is CASCRQGAFQETQYF. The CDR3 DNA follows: TGCGCCAGCTGCAGACAGGGGGCCTTCCAAGAGACCCAGTACTTC.

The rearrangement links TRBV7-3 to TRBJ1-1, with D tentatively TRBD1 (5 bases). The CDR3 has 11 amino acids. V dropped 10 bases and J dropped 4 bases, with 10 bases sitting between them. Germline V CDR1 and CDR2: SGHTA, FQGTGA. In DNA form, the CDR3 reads TGTGCCACCGGGGGGAGCACTGAAGCTTTCTTT. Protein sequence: CATGGSTEAFF.

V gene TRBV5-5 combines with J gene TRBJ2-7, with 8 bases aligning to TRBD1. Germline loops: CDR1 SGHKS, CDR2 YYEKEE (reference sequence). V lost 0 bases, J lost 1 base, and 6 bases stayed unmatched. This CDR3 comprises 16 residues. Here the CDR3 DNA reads TGTGCCAGCAGCTTGGCCCCGGGACAGGCTTCCTACGAGCAGTACGTC. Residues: CASSLAPGQASYEQYV.

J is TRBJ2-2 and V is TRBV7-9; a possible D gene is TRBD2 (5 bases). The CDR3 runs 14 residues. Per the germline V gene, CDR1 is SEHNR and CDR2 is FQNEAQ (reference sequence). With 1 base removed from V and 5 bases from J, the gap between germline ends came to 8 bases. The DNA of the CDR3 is TGTGCCAGCAGCTTAGTAGGAGGAACCGGGGAGCTGTTTTTT. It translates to CASSLVGGTGELFF.

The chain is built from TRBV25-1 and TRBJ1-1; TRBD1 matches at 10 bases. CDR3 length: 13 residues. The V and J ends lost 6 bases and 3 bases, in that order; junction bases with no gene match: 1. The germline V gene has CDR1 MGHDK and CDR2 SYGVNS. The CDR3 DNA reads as TGTGCCAGCAGCGGGACAGGGGACACTGAAGCTTTCTTT. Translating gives CASSGTGDTEAFF.

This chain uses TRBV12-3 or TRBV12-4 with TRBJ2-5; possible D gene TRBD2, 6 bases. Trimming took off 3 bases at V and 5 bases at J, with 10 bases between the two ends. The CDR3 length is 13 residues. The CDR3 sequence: CASSFGEDETQYF. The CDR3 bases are TGTGCCAGCAGTTTCGGGGAGGATGAGACCCAGTACTTC.

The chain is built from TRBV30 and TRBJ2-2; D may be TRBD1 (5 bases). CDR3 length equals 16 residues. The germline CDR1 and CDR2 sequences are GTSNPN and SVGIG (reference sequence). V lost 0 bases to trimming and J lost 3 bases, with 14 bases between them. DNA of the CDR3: TGTGCCTGGAGTGTTTGGCAGGCCAGGGACACCGGGGAGCTGTTTTTT. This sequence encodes CAWSVWQARDTGELFF. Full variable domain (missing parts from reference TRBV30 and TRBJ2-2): SQTIHQWPATLVQPVGSPLSLECTVEGTSNPNLYWYRQAAGRGLQLLFYSVGIGQISSEVPQNLSASRPQDRQFILSSKKLLLSDSGFYLCAWSVWQARDTGELFFGEGSRLTVL.

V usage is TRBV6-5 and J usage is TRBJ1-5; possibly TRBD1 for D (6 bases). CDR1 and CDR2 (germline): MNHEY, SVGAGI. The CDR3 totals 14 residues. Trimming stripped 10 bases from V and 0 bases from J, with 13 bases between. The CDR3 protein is CATGTHNSNQPQHF. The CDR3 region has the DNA TGTGCCACCGGGACACACAATAGCAATCAGCCCCAGCATTTT.

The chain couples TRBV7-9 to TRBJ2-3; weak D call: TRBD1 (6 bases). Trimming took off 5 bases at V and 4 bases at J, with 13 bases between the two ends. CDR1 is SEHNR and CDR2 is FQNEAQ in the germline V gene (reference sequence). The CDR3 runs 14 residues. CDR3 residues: CASSVNHRADTQYF. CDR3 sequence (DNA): TGTGCCAGCAGCGTCAACCACAGGGCAGATACGCAGTATTTT.

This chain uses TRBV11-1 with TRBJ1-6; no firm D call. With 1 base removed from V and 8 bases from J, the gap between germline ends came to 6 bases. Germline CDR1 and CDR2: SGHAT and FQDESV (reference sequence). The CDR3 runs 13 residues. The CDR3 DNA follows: TGTGCCAGCAGCTTAGAACGGGATTCACCCCTCCACTTT. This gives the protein CASSLERDSPLHF.

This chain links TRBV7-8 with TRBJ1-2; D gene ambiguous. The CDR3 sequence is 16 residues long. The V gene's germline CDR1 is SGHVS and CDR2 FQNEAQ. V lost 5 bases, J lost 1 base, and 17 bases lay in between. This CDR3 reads CASSLFSGEGNYGYTF. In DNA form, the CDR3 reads TGTGCCAGCAGCCTGTTTTCCGGGGAGGGTAACTATGGCTACACCTTC.

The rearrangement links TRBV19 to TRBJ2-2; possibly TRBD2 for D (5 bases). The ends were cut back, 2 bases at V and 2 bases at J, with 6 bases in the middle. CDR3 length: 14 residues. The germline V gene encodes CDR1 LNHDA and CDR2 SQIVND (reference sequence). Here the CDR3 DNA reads TGTGCCAGTAGTATAAGCGGAAACACCGGGGAGCTGTTTTTT. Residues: CASSISGNTGELFF.

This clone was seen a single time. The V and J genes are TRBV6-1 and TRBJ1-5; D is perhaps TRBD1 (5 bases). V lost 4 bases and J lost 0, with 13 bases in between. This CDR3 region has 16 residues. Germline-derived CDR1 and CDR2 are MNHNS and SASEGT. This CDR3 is CASSGQGLISNQPQHF. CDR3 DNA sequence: TGTGCCAGCAGTGGGCAGGGCCTCATTAGCAATCAGCCCCAGCATTTT.

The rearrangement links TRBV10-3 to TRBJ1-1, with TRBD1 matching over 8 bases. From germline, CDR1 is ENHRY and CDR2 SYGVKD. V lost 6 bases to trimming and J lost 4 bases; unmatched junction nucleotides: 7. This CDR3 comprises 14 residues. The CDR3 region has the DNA TGTGCCATCAGCGACAGGGGATCAGGCACTGAAGCTTTCTTT. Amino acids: CAISDRGSGTEAFF.

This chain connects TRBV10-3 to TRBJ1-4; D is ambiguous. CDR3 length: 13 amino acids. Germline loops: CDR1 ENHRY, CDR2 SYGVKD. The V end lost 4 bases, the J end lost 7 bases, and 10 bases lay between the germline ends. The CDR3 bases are TGTGCCATCAGTGGGATGGACGGTGAAAAACTGTTTTTT. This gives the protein CAISGMDGEKLFF.

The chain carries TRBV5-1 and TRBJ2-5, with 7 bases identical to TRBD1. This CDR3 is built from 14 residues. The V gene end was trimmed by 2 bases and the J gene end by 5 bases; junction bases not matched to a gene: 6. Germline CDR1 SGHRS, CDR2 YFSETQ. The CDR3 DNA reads TGCGCCAGCAGCTTTAACAGGGGAACGGAGACCCAGTACTTC. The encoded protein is CASSFNRGTETQYF.